This T cell receptor (beta chain) derives from a study of blood T cell repertoires in COVID-19. Study background: Both acute and convalescent COVID-19 samples were obtained from the United States, Italy and Spain.

TCRdb keeps only in-frame clones here, not all; method: immunoSEQ multiplex PCR. The data show about 200,000 clones, around 89% seen once. With 2 bases clipped from V and 1 base from J, the junction kept 2 bases outside the gene matches. This CDR3 is 15 amino acids long. Germline CDR1 is PRHDT and CDR2 is FYEKMQ (reference sequence). Sequenced input: peripheral blood. The chain recombines TRBV13 with TRBJ2-3; TRBD2 agrees at 8 bases. The sequence derives from a man aged 40-49 years with active or convalescent COVID-19. The CDR3 DNA sequence: TGTGCCAGCAGCTTAACTAGCGGAGGCACAGATACGCAGTATTTT. It codes for CASSLTSGGTDTQYF.